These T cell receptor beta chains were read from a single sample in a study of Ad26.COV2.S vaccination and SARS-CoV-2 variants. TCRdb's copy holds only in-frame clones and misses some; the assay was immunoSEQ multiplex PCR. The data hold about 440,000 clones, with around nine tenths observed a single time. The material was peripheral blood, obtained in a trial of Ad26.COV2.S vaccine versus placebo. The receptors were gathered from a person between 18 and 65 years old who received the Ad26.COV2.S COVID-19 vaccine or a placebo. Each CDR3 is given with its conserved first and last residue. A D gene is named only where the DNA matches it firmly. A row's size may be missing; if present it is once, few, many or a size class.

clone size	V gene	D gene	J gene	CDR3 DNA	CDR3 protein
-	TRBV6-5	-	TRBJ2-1	TGTGCCAGCAGTTTCGGGACTGGCGGGTATGAGCAGTTCTTC	CASSFGTGGYEQFF
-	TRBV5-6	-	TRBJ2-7	TGTGCCAGCAGCTTGGGGAACTCATACGAGCAGTACTTC	CASSLGNSYEQYF
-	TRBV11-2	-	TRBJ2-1	TGTGCCAGCAGCTTATCGCCTGACAATGAGCAGTTCTTC	CASSLSPDNEQFF
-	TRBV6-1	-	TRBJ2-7	TGTGCCAGCAGTGAATACAGGGCCTCCTACGAGCAGTACTTC	CASSEYRASYEQYF
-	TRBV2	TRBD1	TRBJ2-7	TGTGCCAGCAGTGTTGGACAGGCGGCCTACGAGCAGTACTTC	CASSVGQAAYEQYF
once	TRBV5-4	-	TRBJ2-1	TGTGCCAGCAGCCGGGAGTTTGAGCAGTTCTTC	CASSREFEQFF
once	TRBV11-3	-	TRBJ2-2	TGTGCCAGCAGCTTAGATCCGACCGGGGAGCTGTTTTTT	CASSLDPTGELFF
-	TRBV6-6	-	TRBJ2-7	TGTGCCAGCAGCTTCGGCCACGACGAGCAGTACTTC	CASSFGHDEQYF
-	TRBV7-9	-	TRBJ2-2	TGTGCCAGCAGCTCGAACACCGGGGAGCTGTTTTTT	CASSSNTGELFF
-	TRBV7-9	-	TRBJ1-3	TGTGCCAGCAGCTCTCGGACTGGAAACACCATATATTTT	CASSSRTGNTIYF
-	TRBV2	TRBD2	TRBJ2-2	TGTGCCAGCAAGGCCGGCGGGAGGGGGACCGGGGAGCTGTTTTTT	CASKAGGRGTGELFF
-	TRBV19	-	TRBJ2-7	TGTGCCAGTAGTCCCGCGAGGGGCGAGCAGTACTTC	CASSPARGEQYF
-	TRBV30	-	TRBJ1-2	TGTGCCTGGAACGCCCGGATGGTTGAGGCTAACTATGGCTACACCTTC	CAWNARMVEANYGYTF